Below, 29 T cell receptor beta chains from the same sample are listed, as sequenced in a study of radiotherapy plus CTLA-4 blockade in lung cancer. The repertoire was sequenced with immunoSEQ multiplex PCR; TCRdb's copy has only in-frame clones and lacks some. Of about 32,000 clones listed, around 70% were seen once; the top ten hold around 14%. The sequencing used peripheral blood, collected from a patient treated with radiotherapy plus ipilimumab. The receptors come from a human donor with non-small cell lung cancer that progressed on radiotherapy plus ipilimumab.

This sequence joins TRBV6-9 and TRBJ2-1; TRBD2 agrees at 9 bases. Germline CDR1 and CDR2: MNHGY and SVAAGI. V lost 4 bases, J lost 15 bases, and 10 bases stayed unmatched. This CDR3 has 13 residues. CDR3 protein: CASSLGASGIRFF. CDR3 nucleotides: TGTGCCAGCAGTTTGGGGGCTAGCGGGATTCGGTTCTTC.

The chain has TRBV30 and TRBJ2-3, with 8 bases aligning to TRBD2. Germline assignment: CDR1 GTSNPN and CDR2 SVGIG (reference sequence). This CDR3 contains 15 residues. J gave up 2 bases and V 1 base, and 5 bases lay outside the gene matches. CDR3 in DNA: TGTGCCTGGAGTGAACTAGCGGTTACCACAGATACGCAGTATTTT. Translated, it gives CAWSELAVTTDTQYF.

This chain joins TRBV5-1 and TRBJ2-1, with 14 bases that match TRBD2. The V gene's germline CDR1 is SGHRS and CDR2 YFSETQ. V lost 4 bases and J lost 5; bases outside the gene matches: 2. The CDR3 consists of 15 residues. The CDR3 here is CASSVGLAGDNEQFF. As DNA, the CDR3 is TGCGCCAGCAGCGTGGGACTAGCGGGAGACAATGAGCAGTTCTTC.

This chain joins TRBV10-2 and TRBJ2-7; a weak D match, TRBD2 (6 bases). This CDR3 spans 13 amino acids. V lost 7 bases to trimming and J lost 3 bases, with 13 bases between them. Germline CDR1 WSHSY, CDR2 SAAADI. The CDR3 sequence: CASKEGGGYEQYF. The CDR3 DNA follows: TGCGCCAGCAAGGAGGGCGGCGGCTACGAGCAGTACTTC.

This clone came up a few times. The rearrangement joins TRBV28 to TRBJ1-3; perhaps TRBD1 as D (5 bases). Per the germline V gene, CDR1 is MDHEN and CDR2 is SYDVKM. V lost 3 bases and J lost 1, with 10 bases in between. The CDR3 is 15 amino acids. For the CDR3, the DNA is TGTGCCAGCAGTTTTGCCAGGGCTTCTGGAAACACCATATATTTT. This encodes CASSFARASGNTIYF.

This clone turned up a few times. The chain joins TRBV7-2 to TRBJ2-5; 9 bases map to TRBD2. After removal of 3 bases from V and 2 bases from J, the junction contained 1 base not matched to a gene. The CDR3 runs to 14 residues. CDR1 is SGHTA, CDR2 FQGNSA, per germline. DNA for the CDR3: TGTGCCAGCAGCTTGAGCGGGGGGCAAGAGACCCAGTACTTC. This codes for CASSLSGGQETQYF.

The V and J genes are TRBV7-2 and TRBJ1-1; possible D gene TRBD1, 6 bases. CDR3 length: 15 amino acids. Per germline, CDR1 SGHTA and CDR2 FQGNSA. V lost 5 bases, J lost 9 bases, and 22 bases lay in between. The chain's CDR3 is CASSTDPLTGTKAFF. CDR3 sequence (DNA): TGTGCCAGCAGCACCGATCCCCTCACAGGGACCAAAGCTTTCTTT.

This clone was seen only a few times. CDR3 loop: CASSYGVNTEAFF. The DNA of the CDR3 is TGTGCCAGCAGTTACGGGGTGAACACTGAAGCTTTCTTT. The chain couples TRBV11-1 to TRBJ1-1; D gene uncertain. Trimming took off 6 bases at V and 0 bases at J, with 8 bases between the two ends. Germline loops: CDR1 SGHAT, CDR2 FQDESV (reference sequence). CDR3 length: 13 amino acids. Complete variable domain (other parts from reference TRBV11-1 and TRBJ1-1): EAEVAQSPRYKITEKSQAVAFWCDPISGHATLYWYRQILGQGPELLVQFQDESVVDDSQLPKDRFSAERLKGVDSTLKIQPAELGDSAMYLCASSYGVNTEAFFGQGTRLTVV.

Sample share makes this clone medium-sized (0.01 to 0.1%). The chain combines TRBV19 with TRBJ2-2; TRBD2 is a possible D gene (6 bases). V was shortened by 4 bases and J by 3 bases, with 6 bases between the two germline ends. Germline V gene sequence: CDR1 LNHDA, CDR2 SQIVND (reference sequence). CDR3 length equals 13 residues. The DNA for the CDR3 is TGTGCCAGTAGTAGGGACTACACCGGGGAGCTGTTTTTT. Protein: CASSRDYTGELFF.

The chain joins TRBV15 to TRBJ1-1; a weak D match, TRBD1 (5 bases). This CDR3 is 15 amino acids long. Germline CDR1 and CDR2: LNHNV and YYDKDF (reference sequence). Trimming cost V 1 base and J 4 bases, with 13 bases left between them. CDR3 region: CATSRGGGVSTEAFF. CDR3 coding DNA: TGTGCCACCAGCAGAGGGGGGGGTGTATCCACTGAAGCTTTCTTT.

V usage is TRBV21-1 and J usage is TRBJ2-5. TRBV21-1 is flagged as a pseudogene. The CDR3 totals 10 residues. This chain's CDR3 is CASSKETQYF. The CDR3 bases are TGTGCCAGCAGCAAAGAGACCCAGTACTTC.

V usage is TRBV7-3 and J usage is TRBJ1-1, with no clear D. This CDR3 is 13 amino acids long. Germline V lookup: CDR1 SGHTA, CDR2 FQGTGA. The germline V and J ends were trimmed by 0 bases and 1 base, with 3 bases remaining between them. Here the CDR3 reads CASSLTRNTEAFF. CDR3 nucleotides: TGTGCCAGCAGCTTAACCCGGAACACTGAAGCTTTCTTT.

The genes are TRBV5-8 and TRBJ2-5; D is undetermined. The end of the DNA aligns better with TRBJ2-7, so the J call may be wrong. Per germline, CDR1 SGHTS and CDR2 YDEGEE. The CDR3 is 12 amino acids. As DNA, the CDR3 is TGTGCCAGCAGCTCCGCGGAGTACGAGCAGTACTTC. Protein: CASSSAEYEQYF.

This clone appeared once. V and J are TRBV28 and TRBJ2-5, with 10 bases aligning to TRBD1. The germline V gene has CDR1 MDHEN and CDR2 SYDVKM. With V trimmed by 7 bases and J by 5 bases, 19 bases remained unmatched. This CDR3 is built from 18 residues. In nucleotides, the CDR3 is TGTGCCAGCAACACTAACCTTGGGACAGGGGATGTTGGGGAGACCCAGTACTTC. Protein product: CASNTNLGTGDVGETQYF.

The V and J genes are TRBV27 and TRBJ2-1; the D gene could be TRBD1 or TRBD2 (5 bases each). V lost 7 bases to trimming and J lost 3 bases, with 13 bases between them. Per the germline V gene, CDR1 is MNHEY and CDR2 is SMNVEV (reference sequence). The CDR3 consists of 14 residues. The CDR3 coding sequence is TGTGCCAGCACTCTAGCAGGGAACTACAATGAGCAGTTCTTC. Protein product: CASTLAGNYNEQFF.

This chain joins TRBV5-6 and TRBJ2-1; D remains ambiguous. The CDR3 spans 16 residues. V was shortened by 0 bases and J by 7 bases, with 17 bases between the two germline ends. Germline V lookup: CDR1 SGHDT, CDR2 YYEEEE. CDR3 DNA sequence: TGTGCCAGCAGCTTGGAGCCGCGACTGGGCCCAAATGAGCAGTTCTTC. The encoded protein is CASSLEPRLGPNEQFF.

The V gene is TRBV6-5, the J gene TRBJ2-2; no clear D gene. The CDR3 length is 16 residues. The germline V gene has CDR1 MNHEY and CDR2 SVGAGI. V lost 0 bases and J 1 base, leaving 9 bases between the germline ends. CDR3 nucleotide sequence: TGTGCCAGCAGTTACTCGACAAGTATGAACACCGGGGAGCTGTTTTTT. It specifies CASSYSTSMNTGELFF.

This clone was observed a handful of times. The chain carries TRBV27 and TRBJ2-1, with 7 bases fitting TRBD2. The CDR3 spans 15 residues. V lost 2 bases to trimming and J lost 5 bases; unmatched junction nucleotides: 6. CDR1 is MNHEY and CDR2 is SMNVEV in the germline V gene (reference sequence). CDR3 DNA: TGTGCCAGCAGTTTAGCGGGGGTCTTTAACAATGAGCAGTTCTTC. Protein sequence: CASSLAGVFNNEQFF.

V is TRBV9 and J is TRBJ2-7, with a tentative D call TRBD2 (6 bases). V was shortened by 2 bases and J by 4 bases, with 13 bases between the two germline ends. The CDR3 sequence is 14 residues long. Per germline, CDR1 SGDLS and CDR2 YYNGEE. This chain's CDR3 is CASSVGGKSYEQYF. In DNA, the CDR3 is TGTGCCAGCAGCGTTGGCGGGAAGTCTTACGAGCAGTACTTC. Using reference TRBV9 and TRBJ2-7 for the parts outside the CDR3, the full variable domain is DSGVTQTPKHLITATGQRVTLRCSPRSGDLSVYWYQQSLDQGLQFLIQYYNGEERAKGNILERFSAQQFPDLHSELNLSSLELGDSALYFCASSVGGKSYEQYFGPGTRLTVT.

The rearrangement links TRBV6-5 to TRBJ2-7, with D tentatively TRBD2 (6 bases). The CDR3 is 11 residues long. Germline V lookup: CDR1 MNHEY, CDR2 SVGAGI. V lost 8 bases to trimming and J lost 1 base, with 6 bases between them. CDR3 DNA: TGTGCCAGCGGGGGGTCCTACGAGCAGTACTTC. Protein sequence: CASGGSYEQYF.

The CDR3 bases are TGTGCCAGCAGCTTAGTCGGTCAAGCCCCGGGCTATGGCTACACCTTC. Translation: CASSLVGQAPGYGYTF. The chain joins TRBV7-9 to TRBJ1-2; unclear D gene. CDR1 is SEHNR and CDR2 is FQNEAQ in the germline V gene (reference sequence). Trimming removed 1 base from V and 4 bases from J, with 16 bases in between. This CDR3 has 16 amino acids.

CDR3 amino acids: CSVQGRGEKLFF. The CDR3 DNA reads as TGCAGCGTTCAGGGGAGGGGTGAAAAACTGTTTTTT. V gene TRBV29-1 combines with J gene TRBJ1-4; D may be TRBD1 (6 bases). Germline V gives CDR1 SQVTM, CDR2 ANQGSEA. This CDR3 has 12 residues. V was trimmed by 5 bases and J by 7 bases, leaving 11 bases between them.

The rearrangement uses TRBV27 and TRBJ1-4, with D possibly TRBD1 on 5 matching bases. CDR1 MNHEY and CDR2 SMNVEV come from the germline V gene (reference sequence). This CDR3 comprises 14 residues. V was shortened by 5 bases and J by 5 bases, with 12 bases between the two germline ends. This chain's CDR3 is CASSRGVPNEKLFF. The CDR3, as DNA: TGTGCCAGCAGTCGAGGGGTACCCAATGAAAAACTGTTTTTT.

This clone was picked up one time. J is TRBJ2-7 and V is TRBV6-6, with TRBD2 as a possible D gene (6 bases). Germline CDR1 MNHNY, CDR2 SVGAGI (reference sequence). CDR3 length equals 11 residues. V shed 7 bases and J shed 4 bases, with 8 bases lying between them. The CDR3 spells CASILAYEQYF. The DNA for the CDR3 is TGTGCCAGCATTCTAGCGTACGAGCAGTACTTC.

The chain uses TRBV5-4 and TRBJ2-7; 10 bases map to TRBD1. CDR3 length equals 15 residues. The germline V gene encodes CDR1 SGHNT and CDR2 YYREEE (reference sequence). V trimming: 0 bases; J trimming: 2 bases; junction bases outside the gene matches: 2. This chain's CDR3 is CASSLGGTGAYEQYF. The CDR3 coding sequence is TGTGCCAGCAGCTTGGGCGGGACAGGGGCCTACGAGCAGTACTTC. Supplemented by reference TRBV5-4 and TRBJ2-7, the full variable domain reads ETGVTQSPTHLIKTRGQQVTLRCSSQSGHNTVSWYQQALGQGPQFIFQYYREEENGRGNFPPRFSGLQFPNYSSELNVNALELDDSALYLCASSLGGTGAYEQYFGPGTRLTVT.

The chain has TRBV27 and TRBJ2-2; weak D call: TRBD1 (5 bases). The CDR3 extends over 14 amino acids. Germline V lookup: CDR1 MNHEY, CDR2 SMNVEV (reference sequence). V gave up 6 bases and J gave up 1 base, with 9 bases separating them. The CDR3 reads CASSLQGNTGELFF. The CDR3 coding sequence is TGTGCCAGCAGCCTCCAGGGGAACACCGGGGAGCTGTTTTTT.

The chain is built from TRBV2 and TRBJ1-1, with D perhaps TRBD1 (6 bases). Germline V gene data show CDR1 as SNHLY and CDR2 as FYNNEI. Trimming took off 7 bases at V and 1 base at J, with 10 bases between the two ends. The CDR3 runs to 13 residues. DNA for the CDR3: TGTGCCAGCACGGACAGACAGAACACTGAAGCTTTCTTT. This gives the protein CASTDRQNTEAFF.

The chain joins TRBV18 to TRBJ1-1; maybe TRBD1 (5 bases). Germline V lookup: CDR1 KGHSH, CDR2 LQKENI. The germline V and J ends were trimmed by 3 bases and 1 base, with 6 bases remaining between them. There are 13 residues in the CDR3. The CDR3 sequence: CASSPQGNTEAFF. DNA for the CDR3: TGTGCCAGCTCACCGCAGGGGAACACTGAAGCTTTCTTT.

There are a few counts of this clone. This chain connects TRBV4-2 to TRBJ1-1; weak D call: TRBD1 (6 bases). The CDR3 runs 18 residues. Germline V gene sequence: CDR1 LGHNA, CDR2 YNFKEQ. V dropped 3 bases and J dropped 5 bases, with 25 bases sitting between them. The CDR3 nucleotides read TGTGCCAGCAGCCACCCAGTAGTAGGAACTCAGGGGAGAACTGAAGCTTTCTTT. Its protein product is CASSHPVVGTQGRTEAFF.